Presented here are 10 T cell receptor beta chains from one specimen sequenced in a study of shared clonotypes between healthy human individuals. This table comes from immunoSEQ multiplex PCR, and its TCRdb copy is limited to in-frame clones, with some not included. The sample carries some 1 million clones, more than 60% recorded once. Sequencing was carried out using memory CD4+ T cells sorted from blood. Subset indicated: CD45RA-negative fraction. Receptors were obtained from a man between 18 and 35 years old in good health.

This chain uses TRBV19 with TRBJ1-2, with 7 bases matching TRBD1. V lost 4 bases to trimming and J lost 4 bases; unmatched junction nucleotides: 9. CDR1 and CDR2 (germline): LNHDA, SQIVND (reference sequence). The CDR3 totals 15 residues. CDR3 nucleotide sequence: TGTGCCAGTAGTACGGATCCGGGACAGCCCTATGGCTACACCTTC. The encoded protein is CASSTDPGQPYGYTF.

The chain links TRBV5-1 to TRBJ2-5; 8 bases are shared with TRBD2. Trimming cost V 4 bases and J 0 bases; bases outside gene matches: 2. The V gene's germline CDR1 is SGHRS and CDR2 YFSETQ. The CDR3 consists of 14 residues. The CDR3 DNA follows: TGCGCCAGCAGCCCTAGCGGGTACCAAGAGACCCAGTACTTC. Protein sequence: CASSPSGYQETQYF.

J is TRBJ1-3 and V is TRBV10-3; no firm D call. Germline CDR1 is ENHRY and CDR2 is SYGVKD. Trimming removed 10 bases from V and 4 bases from J, with 11 bases in between. The CDR3 consists of 12 residues. In DNA, the CDR3 is TGTGCCACGACGGTGGGCGGAAACACCATATATTTT. Translation gives CATTVGGNTIYF.

V and J are TRBV30 and TRBJ2-2; 8 nucleotides line up with TRBD1. The germline V gene has CDR1 GTSNPN and CDR2 SVGIG (reference sequence). V lost 5 bases to trimming and J lost 11 bases; unmatched junction nucleotides: 7. The CDR3 extends over 12 amino acids. Here the CDR3 reads CAWQTGAYELFF. DNA of the CDR3: TGTGCCTGGCAGACAGGGGCCTATGAGCTGTTTTTT.

With respect to this clone: The same CDR3 also results from other DNA sequences found in this sample. The rearrangement uses TRBV9 and TRBJ2-1; 11 bases agree with TRBD2. CDR1 SGDLS and CDR2 YYNGEE come from the germline V gene. Trimming took 3 bases from V and 4 from J; bases not matched to a gene: 3. This CDR3 region has 15 residues. CDR3 coding DNA: TGTGCCAGCAGCGCCCGACTAGCGGGGTACAATGAGCAGTTCTTC. Translation gives CASSARLAGYNEQFF.

The chain is built from TRBV2 and TRBJ2-7; the D gene is possibly TRBD2 (5 bases). This CDR3 comprises 13 residues. V lost 7 bases and J lost 6, with 16 bases in between. Germline loops: CDR1 SNHLY, CDR2 FYNNEI. This CDR3 reads CASMKGLAGEQYF. The CDR3 DNA reads as TGTGCCAGCATGAAAGGGCTAGCTGGCGAGCAGTACTTC.

The gene calls are TRBV19 and TRBJ1-2, with TRBD1 as a possible D gene (5 bases). Trimming pared 3 bases from V and 6 bases from J, leaving 11 bases between. Germline CDR1 is LNHDA and CDR2 is SQIVND (reference sequence). The CDR3 has 13 residues. CDR3: CASSMSQGNGYTF. CDR3 bases: TGTGCCAGTAGTATGTCCCAGGGAAATGGCTACACCTTC. The whole variable domain, remainder taken from reference TRBV19 and TRBJ1-2, is DGGITQSPKYLFRKEGQNVTLSCEQNLNHDAMYWYRQDPGQGLRLIYYSQIVNDFQKGDIAEGYSVSREKKESFPLTVTSAQKNPTAFYLCASSMSQGNGYTFGSGTRLTVV.

This clone was observed a single time. In the same sample, other DNA sequences code for this CDR3. The rearrangement links TRBV27 to TRBJ1-1; the D is unclear. The V end lost 5 bases, the J end lost 4 bases, and 11 bases lay between the germline ends. The CDR3 spans 13 residues. Looked up from germline, CDR1 is MNHEY and CDR2 is SMNVEV (reference sequence). The CDR3 DNA reads as TGTGCCAGCAGTCCCCGCAGCAGCACTGAAGCTTTCTTT. It yields the protein CASSPRSSTEAFF.

The rearrangement uses TRBV11-2 and TRBJ2-5; D is unresolved. Germline V gene sequence: CDR1 SGHAT, CDR2 FQNNGV. This CDR3 spans 13 amino acids. Trimming pared 1 base from V and 6 bases from J, leaving 9 bases between. CDR3 residues: CASSLGHGQTQYF. In DNA form, the CDR3 reads TGTGCCAGCAGCTTAGGTCACGGGCAGACCCAGTACTTC.

The chain links TRBV4-2 to TRBJ2-7; TRBD2 aligns across 11 bases. This CDR3 is built from 21 residues. In germline, CDR1 is LGHNA, CDR2 YNFKEQ. V lost 0 bases, J lost 0 bases, and 16 bases stayed unmatched. This CDR3 is CASSQEALLAGAHLSSYEQYF. For the CDR3, the DNA is TGTGCCAGCAGCCAAGAAGCGTTACTAGCGGGAGCGCACCTAAGCTCCTACGAGCAGTACTTC.